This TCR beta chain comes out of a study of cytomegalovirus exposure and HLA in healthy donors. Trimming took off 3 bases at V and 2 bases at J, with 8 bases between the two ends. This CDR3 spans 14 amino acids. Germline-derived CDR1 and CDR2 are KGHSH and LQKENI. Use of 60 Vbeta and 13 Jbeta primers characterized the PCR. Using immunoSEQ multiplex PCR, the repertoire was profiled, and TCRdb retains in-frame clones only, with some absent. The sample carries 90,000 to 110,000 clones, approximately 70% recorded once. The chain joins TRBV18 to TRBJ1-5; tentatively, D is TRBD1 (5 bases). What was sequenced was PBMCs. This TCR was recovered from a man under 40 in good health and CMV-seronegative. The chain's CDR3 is CASSPGQGNQPQHF. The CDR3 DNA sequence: TGTGCCAGCTCACCGGGGCAGGGCAATCAGCCCCAGCATTTT. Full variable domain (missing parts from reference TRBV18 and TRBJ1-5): NAGVMQNPRHLVRRRGQEARLRCSPMKGHSHVYWYRQLPEEGLKFMVYLQKENIIDESGMPKERFSAEFPKEGPSILRIQQVVRGDSAAYFCASSPGQGNQPQHFGDGTRLSIL.